A single sample gave rise to the 26 T cell receptor beta chains below, sequenced in a study of CD8 T cells in ankylosing spondylitis. TCRdb called the 5' RACE reads again in MiXCR, with one record for every CDR3 protein. The data show under 250,000 distinct CDR3 sequences, roughly 10% seen once. Sequenced: blood, either unsorted or a sorted T cell fraction (not recorded which). The source is a male donor with ankylosing spondylitis or in good health (not recorded which).

The chain carries TRBV24-1 and TRBJ2-5; D possibly corresponds to TRBD1 (5 bases). The germline CDR1 and CDR2 sequences are KGHDR and SFDVKD. Trimming cost V 3 bases and J 0 bases, with 13 bases left between them. The CDR3 sequence is 16 residues long. The CDR3 DNA is TGTGCCACCAGTGATGTGACAAGGGGTTACCAAGAGACCCAGTACTTC. Encoded protein: CATSDVTRGYQETQYF.

This clonotype has at least ten counts. This chain links TRBV3-1 with TRBJ2-3, with no clear D. The germline V gene has CDR1 LGHDT and CDR2 YNNKEL (reference sequence). The CDR3 is made up of 15 amino acids. V lost 4 bases and J lost 0, with 11 bases in between. CDR3 sequence: CASSLQPLSTDTQYF. The CDR3 region has the DNA TGTGCCAGCAGCCTCCAACCACTTAGCACAGATACGCAGTATTTT.

This clonotype was counted many times. One junction end does not reproduce the germline sequence, and a read error may be involved. The J gene is TRBJ2-7, the V gene TRBV5-1, with 7 bases matching TRBD1. The germline V gene encodes CDR1 SGHRS and CDR2 YFSETQ. The CDR3 length is 14 residues. CDR3 sequence reads: CASSLGQGSDEQYF. The CDR3 DNA is TGCGCCAGCAGCTTGGGACAGGGCTCCGACGAGCAGTACTTC.

This clonotype was observed at least ten times. This chain connects TRBV12-3 or TRBV12-4 to TRBJ2-3; a possible D gene is TRBD2 (6 bases). Deletions cut 9 bases from V and 3 bases from J, with 13 bases between. This CDR3 is built from 13 residues. CDR3 bases: TGTGCCAGTCGGTTCGGGAGTACAGATACGCAGTATTTT. Its protein is CASRFGSTDTQYF.

This clonotype was recorded many times. This chain links TRBV5-1 with TRBJ1-1, with D tentatively TRBD1 (6 bases). Germline V CDR1 and CDR2: SGHRS, YFSETQ. The V end was cut by 3 bases, the J end by 6 bases, with 12 bases between. The CDR3 runs to 13 residues. The CDR3 reads CASSYSGDSEAFF. The CDR3 region has the DNA TGCGCCAGCAGCTACTCAGGGGACTCTGAAGCTTTCTTT. The full variable domain, in which reference TRBV5-1 and TRBJ1-1 provide the parts outside the CDR3, is KAGVTQTPRYLIKTRGQQVTLSCSPISGHRSVSWYQQTPGQGLQFLFEYFSETQRNKGNFPGRFSGRQFSNSRSEMNVSTLELGDSALYLCASSYSGDSEAFFGQGTRLTVV.

This clonotype was recorded many times. The CDR3 DNA is TGCAGTGCTTCACTAGCGGGGAGCACCGGGGAGCTGTTTTTT. This encodes CSASLAGSTGELFF. V and J are TRBV20-1 and TRBJ2-2, with 10 bases fitting TRBD2. CDR3 size: 14 residues. Per germline, CDR1 DFQATT and CDR2 SNEGSKA (reference sequence). Germline trimming cut 5 bases from V and 4 bases from J; bases unmatched to any gene: 4.

This clonotype was seen more than once but under ten times. The chain carries TRBV12-3 or TRBV12-4 and TRBJ2-5; D gene unclear. The CDR3 contains 14 residues. Trimming cost V 4 bases and J 2 bases, with 11 bases left between them. In DNA form, the CDR3 reads TGTGCCAGCAGTTGGGCGGAAATTCAAGAGACCCAGTACTTC. Its protein is CASSWAEIQETQYF.

Ten or more counts support this clonotype. V is TRBV29-1 and J is TRBJ2-1; D might be TRBD1 (8 bases). Germline CDR1 and CDR2: SQVTM and ANQGSEA. This CDR3 is 16 amino acids long. The V and J ends lost 4 bases and 8 bases respectively, with 24 bases between them. The CDR3 region is CSVGGGWTGRFYEQFF. CDR3 sequence (DNA): TGCAGCGTTGGGGGGGGATGGACAGGGAGGTTCTATGAGCAGTTCTTC.

This clonotype has a handful of counts. V usage is TRBV6-6 and J usage is TRBJ1-2, with D uncertain. The CDR3 sequence is 13 residues long. Trimming stripped 2 bases from V and 5 bases from J, with 9 bases between. From germline, CDR1 is MNHNY and CDR2 SVGAGI (reference sequence). The CDR3 DNA reads TGTGCCAGCAGTTACCCCGGCATGTATGGCTACACCTTC. It specifies CASSYPGMYGYTF.

Ten or more counts support this clonotype. The rearrangement joins TRBV5-1 to TRBJ1-1; 8 nucleotides agree with TRBD1. V lost 4 bases to trimming and J lost 11 bases; unmatched junction nucleotides: 16. The germline V gene has CDR1 SGHRS and CDR2 YFSETQ. The CDR3 totals 15 residues. The CDR3 here is CASSQSTGDSRRAFF. The CDR3 nucleotides are TGCGCCAGCAGCCAATCGACAGGGGACTCAAGGAGGGCTTTCTTT. The full variable domain, its missing parts supplied by reference TRBV5-1 and TRBJ1-1, is KAGVTQTPRYLIKTRGQQVTLSCSPISGHRSVSWYQQTPGQGLQFLFEYFSETQRNKGNFPGRFSGRQFSNSRSEMNVSTLELGDSALYLCASSQSTGDSRRAFFGQGTRLTVV.

This clonotype was seen ten or more times. The chain employs TRBV30 and TRBJ2-1; D not resolved. The CDR3 runs 11 residues. Trimming shortened V by 0 bases and J by 13 bases, and 10 bases separated the two germline ends. CDR1 GTSNPN and CDR2 SVGIG come from the germline V gene (reference sequence). The CDR3 reads CAWSVLLAQFF. The CDR3 DNA reads TGTGCCTGGAGTGTACTCCTCGCACAGTTCTTC.

This clonotype occurred a few times. The genes are TRBV12-3 or TRBV12-4 and TRBJ1-2, with D possibly being TRBD1 (5 bases). The length of the CDR3 is 13 residues. Trimming removed 9 bases from V and 0 bases from J, with 11 bases in between. The CDR3 DNA reads TGTGCCAGTCACAGGTCGACTAACTATGGCTACACCTTC. Encoded protein: CASHRSTNYGYTF.

This clonotype was observed a handful of times. The gene calls are TRBV6-6 and TRBJ2-7; no clear D gene. Germline V gene sequence: CDR1 MNHNY, CDR2 SVGAGI (reference sequence). The V end lost 0 bases, the J end lost 5 bases, and 5 bases lay between the germline ends. This CDR3 region has 12 residues. The CDR3 spells CASSYSRDEQYF. As DNA, the CDR3 is TGTGCCAGCAGTTACTCTCGTGACGAGCAGTACTTC.

This clonotype was recorded at least ten times. The chain employs TRBV20-1 and TRBJ1-1; 9 bases match TRBD1. Germline V gene lookup returns CDR1 DFQATT and CDR2 SNEGSKA (reference sequence). This CDR3 has 13 residues. After removal of 4 bases from V and 3 bases from J, the junction contained 3 bases not matched to a gene. The CDR3 loop is CSAKGQGDTEAFF. The CDR3 DNA reads as TGCAGTGCTAAGGGACAGGGTGACACTGAAGCTTTCTTT.

The chain employs TRBV7-9 and TRBJ1-1, with D unresolved. Germline V gene lookup returns CDR1 SEHNR and CDR2 FQNEAQ (reference sequence). CDR3 size: 14 residues. V shed 5 bases and J shed 1 base, with 11 bases lying between them. This chain's CDR3 is CASSPDGPNTEAFF. The DNA for the CDR3 is TGTGCCAGCAGCCCCGACGGCCCGAACACTGAAGCTTTCTTT.

This clonotype has a count of ten or more. This rearrangement joins TRBV5-1 to TRBJ2-1; TRBD2 matches 7 bases. Germline V gene lookup returns CDR1 SGHRS and CDR2 YFSETQ. CDR3 length: 16 amino acids. V lost 4 bases, J lost 3 bases, and 10 bases stayed unmatched. CDR3 sequence reads: CASSPFLAASYNEQFF. The CDR3, as DNA: TGCGCCAGCAGCCCATTTCTAGCGGCGAGCTACAATGAGCAGTTCTTC.

The chain uses TRBV18 and TRBJ2-7, with D uncertain. Trimming removed 3 bases from V and 7 bases from J, with 13 bases in between. Germline CDR1 KGHSH, CDR2 LQKENI. This CDR3 has 13 residues. The CDR3 coding sequence is TGTGCCAGCTCACCCGGGCCTGAGAGAGAGCAGTACTTC. The encoded protein is CASSPGPEREQYF.

This clonotype was counted at least ten times. The chain employs TRBV28 and TRBJ2-1; a weak D match, TRBD1 (7 bases). Per germline, CDR1 MDHEN and CDR2 SYDVKM. The CDR3 has 16 residues. Trimming shortened V by 5 bases and J by 7 bases, and 21 bases separated the two germline ends. DNA for the CDR3: TGTGCCAGCAGTGCTTTAGGGGGCGGGATATCGAATGAGCAGTTCTTC. This sequence encodes CASSALGGGISNEQFF.

At least ten counts were recorded for this clonotype. The gene calls are TRBV11-2 and TRBJ2-1; D call uncertain. Germline V lookup: CDR1 SGHAT, CDR2 FQNNGV. This CDR3 has 18 residues. V lost 3 bases and J lost 1, with 19 bases in between. The CDR3 sequence is CASSLTIERPISYNEQFF. In DNA form, the CDR3 reads TGTGCCAGCAGCTTGACCATCGAAAGGCCGATATCCTACAATGAGCAGTTCTTC.

This chain uses TRBV5-1 with TRBJ2-3; D not certain. V lost 1 base, J lost 3 bases, and 6 bases lay in between. The germline V gene has CDR1 SGHRS and CDR2 YFSETQ. The CDR3 spans 13 residues. The chain's CDR3 is CASSLQRTDTQYF. In DNA form, the CDR3 reads TGCGCCAGCAGCTTGCAAAGAACAGATACGCAGTATTTT. The full variable domain, its missing parts supplied by reference TRBV5-1 and TRBJ2-3, is KAGVTQTPRYLIKTRGQQVTLSCSPISGHRSVSWYQQTPGQGLQFLFEYFSETQRNKGNFPGRFSGRQFSNSRSEMNVSTLELGDSALYLCASSLQRTDTQYFGPGTRLTVL.

This clonotype was seen many times. V is TRBV7-7 and J is TRBJ2-7, with TRBD1 as a possible D gene (5 bases). V was clipped by 5 bases and J by 6 bases, with 17 bases between them. This CDR3 region has 14 residues. Per the germline V gene, CDR1 is SSHAT and CDR2 is FNYEAQ (reference sequence). CDR3 nucleotide sequence: TGTGCCAGCAGCCCCTCCAGGGCCGCCGGCGAGCAGTACTTC. It codes for CASSPSRAAGEQYF.

This clonotype was counted many times. The V gene is TRBV9, the J gene TRBJ2-5; 12 nucleotides match TRBD2. V lost 2 bases, J lost 5 bases, and 10 bases stayed unmatched. The germline V gene encodes CDR1 SGDLS and CDR2 YYNGEE. The CDR3 runs 17 residues. The CDR3 DNA reads TGTGCCAGCAGCGTCGGGGCTAGCGGGAGGGCACACGAGACCCAGTACTTC. This encodes CASSVGASGRAHETQYF.

This clonotype was recorded many times. The genes are TRBV28 and TRBJ2-7; 8 bases align to TRBD1. CDR3 size: 13 residues. Trimming at V came to 4 bases and at J to 13 bases, leaving 12 bases not matched to a gene. Germline V gene data show CDR1 as MDHEN and CDR2 as SYDVKM. CDR3 sequence (DNA): TGTGCCAGCAGTTCTCTCGATGGGACAGGCTACTACTTC. Translated, it gives CASSSLDGTGYYF.

The CDR3 bases are TGTGCCAGCAGTCCAGGGGGGGGTACGCAGTATTTT. Its translation: CASSPGGGTQYF. The V and J genes are TRBV28 and TRBJ2-3; perhaps D is TRBD1 or TRBD2 (7 bases each). V was cut by 5 bases and J by 8 bases, with 11 bases left in between. CDR1 MDHEN and CDR2 SYDVKM come from the germline V gene. CDR3 length: 12 residues.

Concerning this clonotype: This sequence may be a read error, since a much larger clone differs from it by one base. The chain joins TRBV15 to TRBJ2-1, with TRBD2 matching over 10 bases. This CDR3 is built from 15 residues. V lost 6 bases to trimming and J lost 10 bases; unmatched junction nucleotides: 12. Germline loops: CDR1 LNHNV, CDR2 YYDKDF (reference sequence). The CDR3 DNA follows: TGTGCCACCAGGGCCGGGACTAGCGTGACTCAGGAGCAGTTCTTC. Translation: CATRAGTSVTQEQFF.

This clonotype was found many times. The rearrangement uses TRBV10-3 and TRBJ2-2, with TRBD2 matching over 10 bases. The trim removed 6 bases at V and 5 bases at J, leaving 9 bases unmatched. The CDR3 covers 16 residues. Per the germline V gene, CDR1 is ENHRY and CDR2 is SYGVKD. CDR3 amino acids: CAIRDRAGGPTGELFF. CDR3 nucleotide sequence: TGTGCCATCAGGGACAGAGCGGGAGGGCCGACCGGGGAGCTGTTTTTT.